Presented here are 10 T cell receptor beta chains from one specimen sequenced in a study of long-term antiretroviral therapy in people with HIV (dated by TCRdb to about 2022). The immunoSEQ hsTCRB v3.0 assay was used at survey level resolution to sequence the TRB variable region. Imported from immuneACCESS, the table was reduced by TCRdb to in-frame sequences with V and J called. These copies leave out some clones; in studies compared against another copy, an unresolved V gene accounts for under half, and the cause of the remainder is not known. The sample table holds about 34,000 clones, of which 85% were seen once. The ten top clones hold roughly 4.8% of the sample. Sequencing was performed on unsorted PBMCs, taken approximately 2.9 years before starting antiretroviral therapy. The receptors here all came from a woman aged 25 to 39 with HIV.

The chain is built from TRBV4-2 and TRBJ1-2; D is unclear. Trimming removed 0 bases from V and 12 bases from J, with 14 bases in between. The CDR3 loop spans 13 amino acids. Germline CDR1 LGHNA, CDR2 YNFKEQ. CDR3 residues: CASSQDSGRRDTF. CDR3 coding DNA: TGTGCCAGCAGCCAAGACAGCGGCAGGAGAGACACCTTC.

The V call is TRBV9, the J call TRBJ2-3; 11 positions match TRBD1. The CDR3 is 14 residues long. J gave up 5 bases and V 3 bases, and 2 bases lay outside the gene matches. CDR1 and CDR2 from the germline V gene are SGDLS and YYNGEE. CDR3 nucleotide sequence: TGTGCCAGCAGCGCGGGGACAGGGGGAGATACGCAGTATTTT. Residues: CASSAGTGGDTQYF.

The rearrangement joins TRBV28 to TRBJ2-6, with D unresolved. The V end lost 2 bases, the J end lost 0 bases, and 14 bases lay between the germline ends. This CDR3 is 18 amino acids long. Per germline, CDR1 MDHEN and CDR2 SYDVKM. CDR3 in amino acids: CASSLNEGSDSGANVLTF. The CDR3 nucleotides are TGTGCCAGCAGTTTAAACGAAGGCAGCGACTCTGGGGCCAACGTCCTGACTTTC.

The genes are TRBV2 and TRBJ1-2, with D maybe TRBD1 (5 bases). This CDR3 comprises 12 residues. Germline V gene data show CDR1 as SNHLY and CDR2 as FYNNEI. Deletions cut 5 bases from V and 8 bases from J, with 12 bases between. CDR3 sequence: CASSRDAWGYTF. The CDR3 DNA is TGTGCCAGCAGTCGGGACGCCTGGGGCTACACCTTC.

This clone was counted only a few times. This rearrangement joins TRBV19 to TRBJ1-5, with no clear D. Trimming took off 8 bases at V and 3 bases at J, with 17 bases between the two ends. The V gene's germline CDR1 is LNHDA and CDR2 SQIVND (reference sequence). CDR3 length: 15 residues. CDR3 sequence: CASSRVLGYNQPQHF. CDR3 nucleotide sequence: TGTGCCAGTTCCCGGGTACTGGGGTACAATCAGCCCCAGCATTTT.

The V call is TRBV27, the J call TRBJ2-3, with D perhaps matching TRBD1 or TRBD2 (5 bases each). This CDR3 contains 12 residues. Per the germline V gene, CDR1 is MNHEY and CDR2 is SMNVEV (reference sequence). V lost 1 base, J lost 7 bases, and 6 bases lay in between. The CDR3 spells CASSLWGYTQYF. CDR3 nucleotides: TGTGCCAGCAGTTTATGGGGGTATACGCAGTATTTT.

The chain couples TRBV6-1 to TRBJ2-3; D unresolved. The ends were cut back, 2 bases at V and 4 bases at J, with 10 bases in the middle. The CDR3 is 14 residues long. Germline CDR1 and CDR2: MNHNS and SASEGT. The CDR3 region has the DNA TGTGCCAGCAGTGAACTACTGGCCCCAGATACGCAGTATTTT. It codes for CASSELLAPDTQYF.

J is TRBJ2-7 and V is TRBV10-3; D is uncertain. The germline V gene encodes CDR1 ENHRY and CDR2 SYGVKD. V was cut by 3 bases and J by 5 bases, with 11 bases left in between. The CDR3 is made up of 13 amino acids. In DNA, the CDR3 is TGTGCCATCAGTGACATCCCGCGCCACGAGCAGTACTTC. Translated: CAISDIPRHEQYF.

The chain employs TRBV1 and TRBJ1-5; the table names TRBD1, a call not compared with the DNA. TRBV1 is a documented pseudogene. The CDR3 covers 17 residues. This chain's CDR3 is CTSSQPLGAVSNQPQHF. The CDR3 DNA sequence: TGCACCAGCAGCCAACCCCTGGGGGCAGTTAGCAATCAGCCCCAGCATTTT.

The chain joins TRBV6-1 to TRBJ2-7; the match to TRBD1 covers 10 bases. Germline V gene lookup returns CDR1 MNHNS and CDR2 SASEGT. The V segment lost 11 bases and the J segment 6 bases; nucleotides outside the gene matches: 13. The CDR3 runs to 14 residues. The CDR3 region is CAAGTRQGAREQYV. The CDR3 nucleotides are TGTGCCGCTGGGACGAGACAGGGGGCGCGCGAGCAGTACGTC.